This T cell receptor (beta chain) originates from a study of CD8+CD57+ T cells in acquired aplastic anemia. Study details: An average of 3.2 ug of DNA was obtained from sorted CD4+ and CD8+ cells.

The CDR3 spans 12 residues. Germline V lookup: CDR1 DFQATT, CDR2 SNEGSKA (reference sequence). V lost 5 bases to trimming and J lost 7 bases, with 12 bases between them. CDR3 and TCR beta VDJ profiling relied on a genomic DNA template. Using its own MiXCR run on the reads, TCRdb lists one record per CDR3 protein. The data show around 210,000 distinct CDR3 sequences, with 50% to 70% seen just once and roughly three fifths held by the top ten. A note on this clonotype: No antigen is known for it.

General study points: About 29 CD8+ CDR3 sequences occurred in both the patients and the controls.

Only patients with CD8+CD57+ cell expansion on flow cytometry were chosen for sequencing. The sequence was collected from a human donor with aplastic anemia. The chain recombines TRBV20-1 with TRBJ2-1; the D is unclear. The material sequenced was sorted CD4+, CD8+, or CD8+CD57+ T cells (not recorded which) from PBMCs. Written as DNA, the CDR3 is TGCAGTGCTTTCCGCGGCCGGAATGAGCAGTTCTTC. Protein product: CSAFRGRNEQFF.